The 8 T cell receptor beta chains presented below share a single source sample, sequenced in a study of cytomegalovirus exposure and HLA in healthy donors. 60 Vbeta and 13 Jbeta primers were used in PCR. TCRdb keeps only in-frame clones here, not all; method: immunoSEQ multiplex PCR. The table includes over 100,000 clones, roughly 68% detected once. Sequencing input: PBMCs. The receptors come from a woman in her 30s in good health and CMV-seronegative.

This clone was seen a few times. This rearrangement joins TRBV19 to TRBJ2-1; D unresolved. Trimming shortened V by 3 bases and J by 4 bases, and 13 bases separated the two germline ends. This CDR3 region has 15 residues. CDR1 LNHDA and CDR2 SQIVND come from the germline V gene (reference sequence). CDR3 nucleotide sequence: TGTGCCAGTAGTATGCGATCTTCTACGTACAATGAGCAGTTCTTC. This sequence encodes CASSMRSSTYNEQFF.

This clone has just a few counts. This chain joins TRBV4-2 and TRBJ2-1; 7 nucleotides agree with TRBD1. V lost 4 bases, J lost 7 bases, and 19 bases stayed unmatched. Germline CDR1 LGHNA, CDR2 YNFKEQ. The CDR3 covers 18 residues. CDR3: CASSPFGTASRTKNEQFF. As DNA, the CDR3 is TGTGCCAGCAGCCCATTCGGGACAGCCAGCCGAACCAAGAATGAGCAGTTCTTC.

The chain joins TRBV19 to TRBJ1-2; TRBD1 matches 12 bases. CDR3 size: 15 residues. V shed 3 bases, J shed 3 bases, and the junction held 2 bases outside the gene matches. Per germline, CDR1 LNHDA and CDR2 SQIVND (reference sequence). The CDR3 spells CASSMGQGAHYGYTF. The DNA for the CDR3 is TGTGCCAGTAGTATGGGACAGGGGGCTCACTATGGCTACACCTTC.

The chain is built from TRBV6-5 and TRBJ1-4, with 10 nucleotides matching TRBD1. J was trimmed by 3 bases and V by 6 bases; bases with no gene match: 4. The CDR3 spans 15 residues. The germline V gene has CDR1 MNHEY and CDR2 SVGAGI. CDR3 region: CASRRQGAANEKLFF. The CDR3 DNA sequence: TGTGCCAGCAGGCGACAGGGGGCGGCTAATGAAAAACTGTTTTTT.

A single count supports this clone. CDR3 in DNA: TGTGCCAGCAGTGCATTGGGGCAGGGCAATCAGCCCCAGCATTTT. Residues: CASSALGQGNQPQHF. The V gene is TRBV6-5, the J gene TRBJ1-5; maybe TRBD1 (5 bases). Germline CDR1 MNHEY, CDR2 SVGAGI. The CDR3 runs 15 residues. Trimming pared 5 bases from V and 2 bases from J, leaving 13 bases between.

The rearrangement links TRBV6-5 to TRBJ1-1; 8 nucleotides match TRBD1. Germline CDR1 is MNHEY and CDR2 is SVGAGI. This CDR3 region has 14 residues. Trimming at V came to 11 bases and at J to 4 bases, leaving 12 bases not matched to a gene. CDR3 sequence reads: CAATPRQGLTEAFF. CDR3 sequence (DNA): TGTGCCGCGACCCCCAGACAGGGGCTCACTGAAGCTTTCTTT.

The rearrangement uses TRBV2 and TRBJ2-5; 9 bases map to TRBD1. Looked up from germline, CDR1 is SNHLY and CDR2 is FYNNEI. The CDR3 totals 14 residues. Unmatched junction bases numbered 8, after V lost 7 bases and J lost 5 bases. The CDR3 DNA reads as TGTGCCAGCAATGTGGACAGGGGAATGGAGACCCAGTACTTC. This codes for CASNVDRGMETQYF. Full variable domain (rest looked up from reference TRBV2 and TRBJ2-5): EPEVTQTPSHQVTQMGQEVILRCVPISNHLYFYWYRQILGQKVEFLVSFYNNEISEKSEIFDDQFSVERPDGSNFTLKIRSTKLEDSAMYFCASNVDRGMETQYFGPGTRLLVL.

The gene calls are TRBV6-6 and TRBJ2-1; 7 positions match TRBD2. This CDR3 spans 16 amino acids. V lost 5 bases and J lost 3; bases outside the gene matches: 10. The germline gives CDR1 MNHNY, CDR2 SVGAGI (reference sequence). CDR3 in amino acids: CASSTIRDYLYNEQFF. The CDR3 region has the DNA TGTGCCAGCAGTACCATCCGGGACTACCTCTACAATGAGCAGTTCTTC.